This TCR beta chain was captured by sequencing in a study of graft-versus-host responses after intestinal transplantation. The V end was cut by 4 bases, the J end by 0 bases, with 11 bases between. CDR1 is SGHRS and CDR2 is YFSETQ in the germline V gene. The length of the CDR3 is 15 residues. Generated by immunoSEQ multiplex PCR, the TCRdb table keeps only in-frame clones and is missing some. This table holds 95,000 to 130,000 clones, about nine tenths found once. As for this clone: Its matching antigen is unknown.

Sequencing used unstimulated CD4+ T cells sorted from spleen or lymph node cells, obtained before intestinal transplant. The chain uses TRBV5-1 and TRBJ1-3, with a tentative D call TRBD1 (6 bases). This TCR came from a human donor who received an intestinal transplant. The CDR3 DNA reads TGCGCCAGCAGCCCGACAGGAGTCTCTGGAAACACCATATATTTT. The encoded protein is CASSPTGVSGNTIYF.